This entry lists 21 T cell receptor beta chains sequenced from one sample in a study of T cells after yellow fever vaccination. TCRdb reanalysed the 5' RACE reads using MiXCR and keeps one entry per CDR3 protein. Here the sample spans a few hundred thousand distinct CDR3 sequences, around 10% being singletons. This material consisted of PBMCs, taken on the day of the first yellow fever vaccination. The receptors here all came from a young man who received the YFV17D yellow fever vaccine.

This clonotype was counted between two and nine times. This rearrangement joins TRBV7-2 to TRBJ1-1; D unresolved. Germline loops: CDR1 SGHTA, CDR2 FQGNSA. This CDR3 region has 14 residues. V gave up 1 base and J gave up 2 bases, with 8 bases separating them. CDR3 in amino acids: CASSLVILNTEAFF. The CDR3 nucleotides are TGTGCCAGCAGCTTAGTGATTTTAAACACTGAAGCTTTCTTT.

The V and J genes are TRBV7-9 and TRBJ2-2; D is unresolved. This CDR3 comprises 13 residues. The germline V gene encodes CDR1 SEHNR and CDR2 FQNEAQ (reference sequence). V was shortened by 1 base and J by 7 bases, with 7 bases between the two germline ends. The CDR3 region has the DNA TGTGCCAGCAGCTTAGGGCGCGGCGGGGAGCTGTTTTTT. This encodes CASSLGRGGELFF.

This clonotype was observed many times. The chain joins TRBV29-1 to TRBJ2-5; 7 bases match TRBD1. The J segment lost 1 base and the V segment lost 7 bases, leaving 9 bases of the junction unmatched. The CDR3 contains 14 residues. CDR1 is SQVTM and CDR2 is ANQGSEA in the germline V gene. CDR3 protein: CSAGTGVFQETQYF. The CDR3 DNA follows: TGCAGCGCCGGCACAGGGGTTTTCCAAGAGACCCAGTACTTC.

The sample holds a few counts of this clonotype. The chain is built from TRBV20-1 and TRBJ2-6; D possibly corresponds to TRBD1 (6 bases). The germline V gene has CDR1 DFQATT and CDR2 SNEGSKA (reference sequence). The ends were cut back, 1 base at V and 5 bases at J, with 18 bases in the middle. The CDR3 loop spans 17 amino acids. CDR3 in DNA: TGCAGTGCTAGAGCAACAGGGTTTCTATTTAGGGCCAACGTCCTGACTTTC. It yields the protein CSARATGFLFRANVLTF.

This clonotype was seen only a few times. CDR3: CASSPGGGLTEAFF. The CDR3 region has the DNA TGTGCCAGCAGCCCAGGAGGGGGGCTTACTGAAGCTTTCTTT. This chain connects TRBV7-3 to TRBJ1-1; possibly TRBD1 for D (6 bases). V was shortened by 5 bases and J by 5 bases, with 15 bases between the two germline ends. The CDR3 loop spans 14 amino acids. Germline V gene sequence: CDR1 SGHTA, CDR2 FQGTGA.

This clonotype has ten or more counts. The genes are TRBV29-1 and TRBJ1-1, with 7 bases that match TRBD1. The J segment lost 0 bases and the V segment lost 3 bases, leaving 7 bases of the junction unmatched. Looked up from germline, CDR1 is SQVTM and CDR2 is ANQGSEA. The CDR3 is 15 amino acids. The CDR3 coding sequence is TGCAGCGTTGATTTTCCGGGACAGATGAACACTGAAGCTTTCTTT. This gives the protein CSVDFPGQMNTEAFF.

CDR3 region: CASSFVGGLKYNEQFF. Written as DNA, the CDR3 is TGTGCCAGCAGTTTCGTTGGGGGGCTAAAATACAATGAGCAGTTCTTC. The V gene is TRBV28, the J gene TRBJ2-1, with D perhaps assigned TRBD1 or TRBD2 (6 bases each). V was cut by 3 bases and J by 4 bases, with 16 bases left in between. In germline, CDR1 is MDHEN, CDR2 SYDVKM. CDR3 length equals 16 residues.

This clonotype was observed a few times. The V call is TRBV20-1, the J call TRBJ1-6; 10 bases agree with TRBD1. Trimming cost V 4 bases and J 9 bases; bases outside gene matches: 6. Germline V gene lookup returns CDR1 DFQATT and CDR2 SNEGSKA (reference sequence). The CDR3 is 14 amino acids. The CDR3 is CSAIAGTGVSPLHF. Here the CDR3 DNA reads TGCAGTGCTATTGCCGGGACAGGGGTTTCACCCCTCCACTTT.

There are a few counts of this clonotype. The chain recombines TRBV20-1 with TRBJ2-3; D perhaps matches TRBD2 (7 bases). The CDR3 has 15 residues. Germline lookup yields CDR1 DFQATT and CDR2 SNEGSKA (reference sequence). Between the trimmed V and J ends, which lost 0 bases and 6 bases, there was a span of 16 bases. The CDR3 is CSARDSRGAGDTQYF. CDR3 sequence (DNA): TGCAGTGCTAGAGATAGTCGGGGGGCCGGGGATACGCAGTATTTT.

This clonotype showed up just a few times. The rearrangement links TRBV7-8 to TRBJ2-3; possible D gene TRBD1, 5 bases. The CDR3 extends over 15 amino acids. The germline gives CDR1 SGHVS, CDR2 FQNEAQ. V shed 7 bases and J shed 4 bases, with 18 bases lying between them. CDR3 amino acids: CASTPAGILPDTQYF. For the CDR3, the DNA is TGTGCCAGCACCCCCGCAGGGATCCTCCCAGATACGCAGTATTTT.

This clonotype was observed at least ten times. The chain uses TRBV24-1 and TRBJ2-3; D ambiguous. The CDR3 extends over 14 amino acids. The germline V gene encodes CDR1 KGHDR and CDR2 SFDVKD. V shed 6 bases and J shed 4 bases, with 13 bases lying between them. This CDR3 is CATSSTTVADTQYF. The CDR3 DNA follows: TGTGCCACCAGTAGTACAACAGTCGCAGATACGCAGTATTTT.

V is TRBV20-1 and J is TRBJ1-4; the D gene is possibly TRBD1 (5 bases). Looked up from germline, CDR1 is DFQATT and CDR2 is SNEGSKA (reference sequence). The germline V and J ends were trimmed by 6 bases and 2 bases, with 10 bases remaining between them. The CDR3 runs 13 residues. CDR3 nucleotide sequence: TGCAGTGCCTTCAGGGATACTAATGAAAAACTGTTTTTT. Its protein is CSAFRDTNEKLFF.

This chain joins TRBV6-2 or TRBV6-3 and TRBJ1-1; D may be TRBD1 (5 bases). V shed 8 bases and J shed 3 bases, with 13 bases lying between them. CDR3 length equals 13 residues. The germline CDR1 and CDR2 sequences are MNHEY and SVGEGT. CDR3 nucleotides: TGTGCCAGCTCGGGGGGACCTTACACTGAAGCTTTCTTT. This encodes CASSGGPYTEAFF.

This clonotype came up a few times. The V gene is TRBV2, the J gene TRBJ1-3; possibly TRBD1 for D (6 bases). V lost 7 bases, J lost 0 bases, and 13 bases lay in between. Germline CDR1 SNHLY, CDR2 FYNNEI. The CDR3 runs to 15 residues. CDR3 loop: CASIRTATSGNTIYF. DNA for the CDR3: TGTGCCAGCATCAGGACAGCTACCTCTGGAAACACCATATATTTT.

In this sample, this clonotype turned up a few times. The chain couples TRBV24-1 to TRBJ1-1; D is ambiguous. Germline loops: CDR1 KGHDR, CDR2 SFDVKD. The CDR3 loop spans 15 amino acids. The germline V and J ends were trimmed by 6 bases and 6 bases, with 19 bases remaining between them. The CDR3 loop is CATSHPPLVQSEAFF. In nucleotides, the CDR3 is TGTGCCACCAGTCATCCCCCATTAGTGCAGTCTGAAGCTTTCTTT.

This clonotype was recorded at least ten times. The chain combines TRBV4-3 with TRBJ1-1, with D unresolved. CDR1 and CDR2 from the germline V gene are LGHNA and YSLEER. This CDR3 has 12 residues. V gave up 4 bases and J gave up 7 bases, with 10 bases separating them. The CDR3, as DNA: TGCGCCAGCAGCCGACAAGGAGGTGAAGCTTTCTTT. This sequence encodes CASSRQGGEAFF.

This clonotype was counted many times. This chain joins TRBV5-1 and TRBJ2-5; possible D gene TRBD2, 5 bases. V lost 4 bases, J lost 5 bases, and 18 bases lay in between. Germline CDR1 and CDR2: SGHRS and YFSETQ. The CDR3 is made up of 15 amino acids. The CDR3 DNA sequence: TGCGCCAGCAGCCCCGGGAACCTGGGTCCGGAGACCCAGTACTTC. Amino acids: CASSPGNLGPETQYF.

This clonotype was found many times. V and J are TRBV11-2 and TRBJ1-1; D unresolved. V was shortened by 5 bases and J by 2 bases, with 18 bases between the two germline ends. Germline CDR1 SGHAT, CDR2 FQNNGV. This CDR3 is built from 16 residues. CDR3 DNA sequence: TGTGCCAGCAGCCTCGTCGGAGCAGATCCAAACACTGAAGCTTTCTTT. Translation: CASSLVGADPNTEAFF.

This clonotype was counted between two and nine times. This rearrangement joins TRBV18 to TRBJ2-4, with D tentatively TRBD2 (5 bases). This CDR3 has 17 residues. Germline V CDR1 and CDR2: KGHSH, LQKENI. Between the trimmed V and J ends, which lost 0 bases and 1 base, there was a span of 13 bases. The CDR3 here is CASSPPYGIQAKNIQYF. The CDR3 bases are TGTGCCAGCTCACCACCGTACGGGATTCAGGCCAAAAACATTCAGTACTTC.

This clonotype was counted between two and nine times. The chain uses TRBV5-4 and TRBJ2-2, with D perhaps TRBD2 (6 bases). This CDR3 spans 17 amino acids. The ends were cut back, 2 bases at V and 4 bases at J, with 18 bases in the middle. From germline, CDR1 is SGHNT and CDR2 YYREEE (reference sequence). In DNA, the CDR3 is TGTGCCAGCAGCTTCCCCTTGGAGGGCCTAGCCACCGGGGAGCTGTTTTTT. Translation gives CASSFPLEGLATGELFF.

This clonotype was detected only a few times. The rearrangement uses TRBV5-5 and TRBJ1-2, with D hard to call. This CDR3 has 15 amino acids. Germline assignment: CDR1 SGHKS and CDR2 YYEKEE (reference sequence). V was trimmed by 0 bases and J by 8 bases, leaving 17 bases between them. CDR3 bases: TGTGCCAGCAGCTTGGATTCTAGCGCCCCTTGGGGCTACACCTTC. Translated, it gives CASSLDSSAPWGYTF.